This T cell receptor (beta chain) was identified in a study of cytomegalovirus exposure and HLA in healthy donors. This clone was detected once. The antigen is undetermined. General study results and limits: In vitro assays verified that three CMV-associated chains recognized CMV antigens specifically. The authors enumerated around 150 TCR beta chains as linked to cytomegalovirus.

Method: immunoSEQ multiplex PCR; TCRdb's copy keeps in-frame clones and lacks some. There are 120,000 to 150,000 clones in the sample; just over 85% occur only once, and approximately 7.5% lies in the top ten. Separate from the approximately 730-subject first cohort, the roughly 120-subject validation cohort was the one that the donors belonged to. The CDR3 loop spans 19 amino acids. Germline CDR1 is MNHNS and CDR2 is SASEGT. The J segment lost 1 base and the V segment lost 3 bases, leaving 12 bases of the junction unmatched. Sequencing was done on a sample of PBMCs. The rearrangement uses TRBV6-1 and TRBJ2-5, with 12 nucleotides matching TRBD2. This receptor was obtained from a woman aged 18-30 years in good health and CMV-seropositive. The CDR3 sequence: CASSETSGGLEGSQETQYF. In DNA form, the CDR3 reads TGTGCCAGCAGTGAGACTAGCGGGGGCCTTGAGGGGTCCCAAGAGACCCAGTACTTC.